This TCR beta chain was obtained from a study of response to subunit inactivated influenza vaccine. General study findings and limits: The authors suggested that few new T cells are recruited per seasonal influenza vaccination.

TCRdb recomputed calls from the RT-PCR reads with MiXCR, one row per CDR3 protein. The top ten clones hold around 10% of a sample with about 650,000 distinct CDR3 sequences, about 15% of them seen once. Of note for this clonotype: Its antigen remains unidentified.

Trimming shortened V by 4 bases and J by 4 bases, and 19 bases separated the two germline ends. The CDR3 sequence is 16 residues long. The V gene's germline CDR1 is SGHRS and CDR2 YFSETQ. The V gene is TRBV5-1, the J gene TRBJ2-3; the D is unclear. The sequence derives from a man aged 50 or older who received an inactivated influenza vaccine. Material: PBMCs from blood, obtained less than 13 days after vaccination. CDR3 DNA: TGCGCCAGCAGCCCCCCCGGTTTGGTCGGTCCAGATACGCAGTATTTT. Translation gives CASSPPGLVGPDTQYF.